This T cell receptor beta chain was captured by sequencing in a study of alternative splicing in chronic myeloid leukemia remission (TCRdb year 2020). Turning to the overall study: Peripheral blood from chronic-phase CML patients at diagnosis and remission was profiled by RNA sequencing and compared with healthy donors. Median ages were roughly 50 years at diagnosis, roughly 56 at remission and approximately 36 for healthy controls. Female/male counts were 11/5 for diagnosis samples, 8/3 for remission samples and 2/4 for controls. Trizol was used to extract total RNA from peripheral blood mononuclear cells of the diagnosis, remission and control samples. Points the paper makes about the study in general: Blood cell composition at remission was reconfigured to resemble lymphoid cell-enriched normal controls. Blood cell composition varied strongly between timepoints, moving from enrichment of myeloid progenitors at diagnosis to enrichment of mature lymphoid cells at remission.

Details on this clonotype: It has no known antigen specificity.

The library was prepared using bulk RNA-seq. The TruSeq Stranded RNA sample prep kit was used to generate libraries of poly-A-enriched mRNA from an input of around 1 ug total RNA. Paired-end sequencing was carried out on a HiSeq 2500, and each sample was sequenced in triplicate. Each mate in the RNA-seq data had a read length of 125 nucleotides. Regarding the original processing steps: Reads were trimmed and aligned to hg38 using STAR v2.7, and quality control was performed with FASTQC, RSeQC and multiqc. Salmon 0.14.1 was used to quantify gene expression levels as transcripts per million (TPM). Principal component analysis suggested that trial, library batch, sequencing batch, treatment regimen and sex did not drive transcriptomic profiles. TCRdb reprocessed the sequencing reads and holds a single record per CDR3 protein sequence, with no DNA. None of the V and J calls come from the authors' own analysis; TCRdb made them. In this sample the table shows under 200 distinct CDR3 sequences, approximately 95% of which occur a single time. The ten largest clones represent roughly 16% of the sample.

The germline V gene provides CDR1 SGHRS and CDR2 YFSETQ. Including the terminal cysteine and phenylalanine, the CDR3 comprises 16 residues. No DNA is recorded. Five to seven healthy donors provided peripheral blood as normal controls. The material sequenced was PBMCs. Recombination linked TRBV5-1 to TRBJ1-1. The receptor was isolated from a person between 30 and 49 years old in good health. The CDR3 here reads CASSLSHLGAKQEAFF.